The entry below gives a single T cell receptor (beta chain) sequence along with its context. The data stem from a study of blood T cell repertoires in COVID-19. Study-level information: The United States, Italy and Spain provided the acute and convalescent COVID-19 samples. T cells, B-cell-depleted T cells, or PBMCs provided the cDNA or gDNA that served as material.

The V and J ends lost 0 bases and 4 bases respectively, with 22 bases between them. This CDR3 has 19 residues. The germline V gene encodes CDR1 SGHAT and CDR2 FQNNGV. Original data processing: Estimation of nucleated cell counts was performed using reference gene primer amplification. The assay was immunoSEQ multiplex PCR, and TCRdb's table has in-frame clones only and misses some. V and J calls plus clone size are reproduced from that table; the DNA served to infer D and trimming. The data hold under 75,000 clones, with more than 70% observed a single time. This sequence originates from a woman aged 60-75 years with acute or convalescent COVID-19. The specimen sequenced was peripheral blood. V usage is TRBV11-2 and J usage is TRBJ1-5; no firm D call. The CDR3 reads CASSLDLRGSGPRNQPQHF. The CDR3 DNA reads as TGTGCCAGCAGCTTAGACCTCCGGGGAAGCGGGCCCAGAAATCAGCCCCAGCATTTT.